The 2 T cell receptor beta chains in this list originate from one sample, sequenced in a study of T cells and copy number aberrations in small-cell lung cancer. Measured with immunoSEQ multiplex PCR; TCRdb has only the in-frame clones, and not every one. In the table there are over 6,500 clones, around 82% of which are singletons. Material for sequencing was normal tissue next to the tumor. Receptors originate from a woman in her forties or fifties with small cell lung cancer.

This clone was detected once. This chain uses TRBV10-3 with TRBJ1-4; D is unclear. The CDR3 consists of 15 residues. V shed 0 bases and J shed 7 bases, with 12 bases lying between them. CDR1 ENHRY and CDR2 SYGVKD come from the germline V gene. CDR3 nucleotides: TGTGCCATCAGTGAGTCAGAAGGGATGAGTGAAAAACTGTTTTTT. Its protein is CAISESEGMSEKLFF.

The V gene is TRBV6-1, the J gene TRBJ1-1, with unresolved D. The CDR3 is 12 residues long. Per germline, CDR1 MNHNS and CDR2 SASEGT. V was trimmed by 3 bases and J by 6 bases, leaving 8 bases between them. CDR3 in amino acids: CASSETSAEAFF. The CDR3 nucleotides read TGTGCCAGCAGTGAGACGTCAGCTGAAGCTTTCTTT.